The T cell receptor beta chain under discussion was sequenced for a study of blood T cell repertoires in COVID-19. Recovery among Cohort 3 donors was established by two negative PCRs, clearance, or symptom resolution. Per the germline V gene, CDR1 is SGHRS and CDR2 is YFSETQ. V was clipped by 1 base and J by 7 bases, with 15 bases between them. This CDR3 has 16 amino acids. Only in-frame clones appear in the TCRdb table, and some are missing; sequencing was by immunoSEQ multiplex PCR. The sample contains 450,000 to 500,000 clones, around nine tenths of which appear only once. This clonotype was sampled from a woman aged 55-69 years who had recovered from COVID-19. Sequencing was done on a sample of PBMCs or T cells enriched from blood (not recorded which). V usage is TRBV5-1 and J usage is TRBJ1-6; D not resolved. The CDR3 spells CASSLNTGSRNSPLHF. The DNA of the CDR3 is TGCGCCAGCAGCTTGAATACGGGATCAAGGAATTCACCCCTCCACTTT.